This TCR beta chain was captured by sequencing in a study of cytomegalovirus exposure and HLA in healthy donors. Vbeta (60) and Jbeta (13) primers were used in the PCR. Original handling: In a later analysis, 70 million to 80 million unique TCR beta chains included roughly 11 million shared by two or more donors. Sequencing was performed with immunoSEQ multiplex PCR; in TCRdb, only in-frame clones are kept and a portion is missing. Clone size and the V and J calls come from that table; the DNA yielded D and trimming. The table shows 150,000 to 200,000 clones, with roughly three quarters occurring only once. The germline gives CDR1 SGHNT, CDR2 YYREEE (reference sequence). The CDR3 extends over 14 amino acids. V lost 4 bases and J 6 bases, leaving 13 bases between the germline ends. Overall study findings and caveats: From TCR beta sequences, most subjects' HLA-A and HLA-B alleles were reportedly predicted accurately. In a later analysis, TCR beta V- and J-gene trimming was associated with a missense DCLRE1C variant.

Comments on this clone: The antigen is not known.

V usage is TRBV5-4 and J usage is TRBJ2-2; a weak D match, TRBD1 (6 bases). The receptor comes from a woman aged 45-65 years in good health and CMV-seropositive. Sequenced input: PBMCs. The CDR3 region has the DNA TGTGCCAGCAGCCTACAGGGATTTCCCGGGGAGCTGTTTTTT. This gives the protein CASSLQGFPGELFF.